This TCR beta chain is from a study of beta chain features in type 1 diabetes. Looking at the study overall: Investigators examined some 100 million sorted cells across all samples.

Investigators reverse transcribed all isolated RNA, so they sequenced expressed TCRB transcripts. Sequencing used immunoSEQ multiplex PCR; TCRdb keeps in-frame clones, though not all of them. In the table there are under 550,000 clones, over 10% of which are singletons. There are a few counts of this clone. The ends were cut back, 1 base at V and 5 bases at J, with 11 bases in the middle. Germline V gives CDR1 KGHSH, CDR2 LQKENI. This CDR3 comprises 14 residues. The receptor comes from a woman younger than 30 in good health. The genes are TRBV18 and TRBJ2-5, with D unresolved. The sequenced sample consisted of naive CD4+ T cells from blood. The CDR3 sequence: CASSPRGVRETQYF. In nucleotides, the CDR3 is TGTGCCAGCTCACCACGTGGGGTTCGGGAGACCCAGTACTTC.